The rows below give T cell receptor beta chains drawn from one sample of a study of graft-versus-host responses after intestinal transplantation. The data were produced by immunoSEQ multiplex PCR, yet TCRdb's version contains in-frame clones alone and is incomplete. The sample shows fewer than 130,000 clones, about 93% of them seen only once. No antigen is known for these receptors. The sequencing used unstimulated CD8+ T cells sorted from spleen or lymph node cells, collected before intestinal transplant. The receptors were sampled from a human donor who received an intestinal transplant. CDR3s include the opening cysteine and the closing phenylalanine or tryptophan. Fields, in order: CDR3 DNA, CDR3 protein, J gene, clone size, D gene, V gene. The D gene is left open where the match is weak. Expanded clones are given a class, and other clones once, few, many or no size at all.

CDR3nt: TGTGCCAGCAGCGTAGATGGCCTCCGTGATGAAGCTTTCTTT
CDR3aa: CASSVDGLRDEAFF
j_gene: TRBJ1-1
abundance: -
d_gene: -
v_gene: TRBV9

CDR3nt: TGCAGCGCAGCGGGAGCCCCCTACGAGCAGTACTTC
CDR3aa: CSAAGAPYEQYF
j_gene: TRBJ2-7
abundance: -
d_gene: TRBD2
v_gene: TRBV29-1

CDR3nt: TGTGCCAGCTCTACCGGGACTAGCGGGTACGAGCAGTACTTC
CDR3aa: CASSTGTSGYEQYF
j_gene: TRBJ2-7
abundance: -
d_gene: TRBD2
v_gene: TRBV27

CDR3nt: TGTGCCAGCAGCTTAACGGGACTAGCGGGCTACAATGAGCAGTTCTTC
CDR3aa: CASSLTGLAGYNEQFF
j_gene: TRBJ2-1
abundance: -
d_gene: TRBD2
v_gene: TRBV7-3

CDR3nt: TGTGCCAGCAGTTCACAGGATATATTTACTGAAGCTTTCTTT
CDR3aa: CASSSQDIFTEAFF
j_gene: TRBJ1-1
abundance: -
d_gene: -
v_gene: TRBV6-5

CDR3nt: TGTGCCAGCAGCTCGAGCGGGAGCCCCGCAGATACGCAGTATTTT
CDR3aa: CASSSSGSPADTQYF
j_gene: TRBJ2-3
abundance: -
d_gene: TRBD2
v_gene: TRBV11-2

CDR3nt: TGTGCCAGCAGAGTAACTAATCAAGAGACCCAGTACTTC
CDR3aa: CASRVTNQETQYF
j_gene: TRBJ2-5
abundance: -
d_gene: -
v_gene: TRBV7-3

CDR3nt: TGTGCCAGCAGCTTAGGTTTGAGCCCCGGGGAGCTGTTTTTT
CDR3aa: CASSLGLSPGELFF
j_gene: TRBJ2-2
abundance: once
d_gene: -
v_gene: TRBV5-4

CDR3nt: TGTGCCAGCAGTTTAAAGGGACGCTACGAGCAGTACTTC
CDR3aa: CASSLKGRYEQYF
j_gene: TRBJ2-7
abundance: -
d_gene: -
v_gene: TRBV28

CDR3nt: TGTGCCAGCAGCTCGGGACTAGCGGGCTACGAGCAGTACTTC
CDR3aa: CASSSGLAGYEQYF
j_gene: TRBJ2-7
abundance: -
d_gene: TRBD2
v_gene: TRBV5-4

CDR3nt: TGTGCCAGCAGCTTAAGGGGGGAGGCGGGCACCGGGGAGCTGTTTTTT
CDR3aa: CASSLRGEAGTGELFF
j_gene: TRBJ2-2
abundance: -
d_gene: -
v_gene: TRBV7-6

CDR3nt: TGCGCCAGCAGCTCCTCACTGGAGGGCCGGAATGAGCAGTTCTTC
CDR3aa: CASSSSLEGRNEQFF
j_gene: TRBJ2-1
abundance: once
d_gene: -
v_gene: TRBV5-1

CDR3nt: TGTGCCAGCAGCCAAGTTTCAGGGGAGGACGTCACCGGGGAGCTGTTTTTT
CDR3aa: CASSQVSGEDVTGELFF
j_gene: TRBJ2-2
abundance: -
d_gene: -
v_gene: TRBV4-2

CDR3nt: TGTGCCAGCAGCCGGACTGCGTTCCGCTCCTACAATGAGCAGTTCTTC
CDR3aa: CASSRTAFRSYNEQFF
j_gene: TRBJ2-1
abundance: -
d_gene: -
v_gene: TRBV14

CDR3nt: TGTGCCAGCAGAGACGGACTAGCGGGGCACCAAGAGACCCAGTACTTC
CDR3aa: CASRDGLAGHQETQYF
j_gene: TRBJ2-5
abundance: once
d_gene: TRBD2
v_gene: TRBV11-2

CDR3nt: TGTGCCAGCAGCTTGGAACAGGGGAACACTGAAGCTTTCTTT
CDR3aa: CASSLEQGNTEAFF
j_gene: TRBJ1-1
abundance: -
d_gene: -
v_gene: TRBV5-6

CDR3nt: TGTGCCAGCAGCGTATTCTCTCTAGGGAATGAGCAGTTCTTC
CDR3aa: CASSVFSLGNEQFF
j_gene: TRBJ2-1
abundance: -
d_gene: -
v_gene: TRBV9

CDR3nt: TGTGCCAGCAGCTTGATCCGGCCGCAAGAGACCCAGTACTTC
CDR3aa: CASSLIRPQETQYF
j_gene: TRBJ2-5
abundance: once
d_gene: -
v_gene: TRBV5-6

CDR3nt: TGTGCCAGCAGCCATCCAATAGCGGGGGGCACAGATACGCAGTATTTT
CDR3aa: CASSHPIAGGTDTQYF
j_gene: TRBJ2-3
abundance: once
d_gene: TRBD2
v_gene: TRBV9

CDR3nt: TGTGCCTGGAGTGTAAGGCCGGGGGCAGGTTCCTACGAGCAGTACTTC
CDR3aa: CAWSVRPGAGSYEQYF
j_gene: TRBJ2-7
abundance: -
d_gene: -
v_gene: TRBV30

CDR3nt: TGTGCCAGCAGTGCCCCGGGACTGGAAGCCAAAAACATTCAGTACTTC
CDR3aa: CASSAPGLEAKNIQYF
j_gene: TRBJ2-4
abundance: -
d_gene: -
v_gene: TRBV2

CDR3nt: TGTGCCAGCAGTTACGGGACAGGGGCCTACGAGCAGTACTTC
CDR3aa: CASSYGTGAYEQYF
j_gene: TRBJ2-7
abundance: few
d_gene: TRBD1
v_gene: TRBV6-5

CDR3nt: TGTGCCAGCAGGACCGCGGGACTAGCGGGAGATGAGCAGTTCTTC
CDR3aa: CASRTAGLAGDEQFF
j_gene: TRBJ2-1
abundance: -
d_gene: TRBD2
v_gene: TRBV2

CDR3nt: TGTGCCAGTAGTCTAGGGACAGCCACTGAAGCTTTCTTT
CDR3aa: CASSLGTATEAFF
j_gene: TRBJ1-1
abundance: -
d_gene: TRBD1
v_gene: TRBV19

CDR3nt: TGTGCCAGCAGCCAGACAGCGCGGGAGCAGTACTTC
CDR3aa: CASSQTAREQYF
j_gene: TRBJ2-7
abundance: -
d_gene: -
v_gene: TRBV14

CDR3nt: TGTGCCAGCAGTTTCTCAGCGGGAGGAACCTACAATGAGCAGTTCTTC
CDR3aa: CASSFSAGGTYNEQFF
j_gene: TRBJ2-1
abundance: -
d_gene: TRBD2
v_gene: TRBV27

CDR3nt: TGTGCCAGCAGCGTAGGGAGGCTAGTCGAGAACAATGAGCAGTTCTTC
CDR3aa: CASSVGRLVENNEQFF
j_gene: TRBJ2-1
abundance: -
d_gene: -
v_gene: TRBV7-9

CDR3nt: TGTGCCAGCAGCGCCCCAGGCGCCCTTGGAGCTTTCTTT
CDR3aa: CASSAPGALGAFF
j_gene: TRBJ1-1
abundance: once
d_gene: -
v_gene: TRBV7-8

CDR3nt: TGCAGCGTCTCGGACACCACCTACAATGAGCAGTTCTTC
CDR3aa: CSVSDTTYNEQFF
j_gene: TRBJ2-1
abundance: -
d_gene: -
v_gene: TRBV29-1

CDR3nt: TGTGCCAGTAGTCTCCGGACTAGCGGGAGTTCGTCGGAGCTGTTTTTT
CDR3aa: CASSLRTSGSSSELFF
j_gene: TRBJ2-2
abundance: few
d_gene: TRBD2
v_gene: TRBV19

CDR3nt: TGTGCCAGTAGTTCGACGTATTGGGGAGAGCAGTACTTC
CDR3aa: CASSSTYWGEQYF
j_gene: TRBJ2-7
abundance: -
d_gene: -
v_gene: TRBV19

CDR3nt: TGTGCCAGCAGCTTAGTCCCCGGGGCAATTAACACTGAAGCTTTCTTT
CDR3aa: CASSLVPGAINTEAFF
j_gene: TRBJ1-1
abundance: -
d_gene: -
v_gene: TRBV5-6

CDR3nt: TGTGCCAGCAGTGGGAGGGAGGTGAACAATGAGCAGTTCTTC
CDR3aa: CASSGREVNNEQFF
j_gene: TRBJ2-1
abundance: -
d_gene: -
v_gene: TRBV2

CDR3nt: TGCGCCAGCAGCCAAGCTTCCTCCGGAGTTGAGGCCCAGCATTTT
CDR3aa: CASSQASSGVEAQHF
j_gene: TRBJ1-5
abundance: few
d_gene: -
v_gene: TRBV4-1

CDR3nt: TGTGCCAGCAGCTCTCGCGCGGACGAGCAGTACTTC
CDR3aa: CASSSRADEQYF
j_gene: TRBJ2-7
abundance: -
d_gene: -
v_gene: TRBV5-6

CDR3nt: TGTGCCAGCAGTTTTAGCACAGGTCCAACCTACGAGCAGTACTTC
CDR3aa: CASSFSTGPTYEQYF
j_gene: TRBJ2-7
abundance: -
d_gene: -
v_gene: TRBV28

CDR3nt: TGCGCCAGCAGCCCAGAGTTTAGTCGGAGCTCCTACAATGAGCAGTTCTTC
CDR3aa: CASSPEFSRSSYNEQFF
j_gene: TRBJ2-1
abundance: -
d_gene: -
v_gene: TRBV4-1

CDR3nt: TGTGCCAGCAGTACCCTAGCGGGAGGGCCGTCTAATGAGCAGTTCTTC
CDR3aa: CASSTLAGGPSNEQFF
j_gene: TRBJ2-1
abundance: -
d_gene: TRBD2
v_gene: TRBV27

CDR3nt: TGTGCCAGCAGCGGGACCCCTATGTACGAGCAGTACTTC
CDR3aa: CASSGTPMYEQYF
j_gene: TRBJ2-7
abundance: -
d_gene: -
v_gene: TRBV5-6

CDR3nt: TGTGCCAGTAGTATTTTCGCAGGGGGAAACGAGCAGTACTTC
CDR3aa: CASSIFAGGNEQYF
j_gene: TRBJ2-7
abundance: -
d_gene: TRBD1
v_gene: TRBV19

CDR3nt: TGCAGCGTCGGCATGACAGGGAACACCGGGGAGCTGTTTTTT
CDR3aa: CSVGMTGNTGELFF
j_gene: TRBJ2-2
abundance: -
d_gene: -
v_gene: TRBV29-1

CDR3nt: TGTGCCAGCAGTCCTAGGAATAGCGGGGGAGGAACCCAGTACTTC
CDR3aa: CASSPRNSGGGTQYF
j_gene: TRBJ2-5
abundance: -
d_gene: TRBD2
v_gene: TRBV28

CDR3nt: TGTGCCAGCAGCAGCACATCTCGCGAGCAGTACTTC
CDR3aa: CASSSTSREQYF
j_gene: TRBJ2-7
abundance: -
d_gene: -
v_gene: TRBV27

CDR3nt: TGTGCCAGCAGTTTATCCGCCGGACAGGGTAACTACGAGCAGTACTTC
CDR3aa: CASSLSAGQGNYEQYF
j_gene: TRBJ2-7
abundance: once
d_gene: TRBD1
v_gene: TRBV28

CDR3nt: TGTGCCAGCAGTTTGAACACCGGAAACACTGAAGCTTTCTTT
CDR3aa: CASSLNTGNTEAFF
j_gene: TRBJ1-1
abundance: -
d_gene: -
v_gene: TRBV28

CDR3nt: TGTGCCAGCAGTCCAAGGACAGCTTCCTACGAGCAGTACTTC
CDR3aa: CASSPRTASYEQYF
j_gene: TRBJ2-7
abundance: -
d_gene: -
v_gene: TRBV6-5

CDR3nt: TGTGCCAGCAGTATAAACAGGGGAGGTGAGACCCAGTACTTC
CDR3aa: CASSINRGGETQYF
j_gene: TRBJ2-5
abundance: -
d_gene: -
v_gene: TRBV27

CDR3nt: TGCGCCAGCAGTAGGGTGGTCGTATCGGGCTACACCTTC
CDR3aa: CASSRVVVSGYTF
j_gene: TRBJ1-2
abundance: -
d_gene: -
v_gene: TRBV23-1

CDR3nt: TGTGCCAGCAGGACAGGGCCTGGAAACACCATATATTTT
CDR3aa: CASRTGPGNTIYF
j_gene: TRBJ1-3
abundance: -
d_gene: TRBD1
v_gene: TRBV6-1

CDR3nt: TGTGCCAGCAGCCCGCAGGCTAACTATGGCTACACCTTC
CDR3aa: CASSPQANYGYTF
j_gene: TRBJ1-2
abundance: once
d_gene: -
v_gene: TRBV7-9

CDR3nt: TGTGCCAGCAGCCCCCCTGGGGCTGGGGCCAACGTCCTGACTTTC
CDR3aa: CASSPPGAGANVLTF
j_gene: TRBJ2-6
abundance: -
d_gene: -
v_gene: TRBV7-3

CDR3nt: TGTGCCAGCAGCCAAGTTGACGAAGGGCCGAGGTCAGATACGCAGTATTTT
CDR3aa: CASSQVDEGPRSDTQYF
j_gene: TRBJ2-3
abundance: -
d_gene: -
v_gene: TRBV4-2

CDR3nt: TGTGCCAGCAGTTTGCTAGCGGACCCCCTGCTCGAGCAGTACTTC
CDR3aa: CASSLLADPLLEQYF
j_gene: TRBJ2-7
abundance: -
d_gene: TRBD2
v_gene: TRBV28

CDR3nt: TGTGCCAGCAGCCAAGCATTGGGGAACACCGGGGAGCTGTTTTTT
CDR3aa: CASSQALGNTGELFF
j_gene: TRBJ2-2
abundance: -
d_gene: -
v_gene: TRBV4-2

CDR3nt: TGTGCCAGCAGCCAAGCAATAGCGGGCCATTACAATGAGCAGTTCTTC
CDR3aa: CASSQAIAGHYNEQFF
j_gene: TRBJ2-1
abundance: -
d_gene: TRBD2
v_gene: TRBV4-2

CDR3nt: TGTGCCTGGAGTGGGGGGCGATACCATGGCTACACCTTC
CDR3aa: CAWSGGRYHGYTF
j_gene: TRBJ1-2
abundance: -
d_gene: -
v_gene: TRBV30

CDR3nt: TGTGCCAGCAGCTTGCCCTCCTACGAGCAGTACTTC
CDR3aa: CASSLPSYEQYF
j_gene: TRBJ2-7
abundance: -
d_gene: -
v_gene: TRBV7-2